This T cell receptor (beta chain) was recovered during a study of graft-versus-host responses after intestinal transplantation (dated by TCRdb to the early 2020s). For the wider study: Recipients received multivisceral, liver-intestinal, or isolated intestinal transplants. Every recipient was given anti-thymocyte globulin induction, followed by roughly 3 years of maintenance tacrolimus and steroids. After intestinal transplantation, graft-versus-host and host-versus-graft alloreactive T cell clones in the graft, circulation and bone marrow were tracked using bulk TCR-beta CDR3 sequencing. Alloreactive clones were identified by sequencing pre-transplant mixed lymphocyte reaction products and comparing these products with unstimulated pre-transplant donor and recipient T cells. A cohort of under 30 intestinal transplant recipients, including one retransplant, was enrolled, and a few patients lacking pretransplant specimens were excluded. Donor T cell macrochimerism was defined as a peak of at least 4% donor T cells among recipient peripheral blood mononuclear cells. Instead of going to the commercial service, samples from three later patients were sequenced in-house on an Illumina MiSeq and processed with MiXCR.

What the work shows at the level of the full study, not this receptor alone: The conclusions were limited by the relatively low number and heterogeneity of the intestinal transplant patients. In the allografts of patients with donor T cell macrochimerism, GvH to HvG T cell clonal ratios were high. Early after transplant, peak levels of circulating GvH clones were associated with declines in HvG clones. GvH clones were detected in recipient bone marrow, and some of these GvH clones were observed earlier in ileal mucosa or blood, consistent with an intestinal mucosal origin.

The library was produced with the immunoSEQ multiplex PCR assay. In most patients, genomic DNA was isolated using the Qiagen DNeasy Blood and Tissue Kit and sent frozen to Adaptive Biotechnologies for TCR sequencing. For most patients, genomic DNA was subjected to high-throughput TCR-beta CDR3 sequencing by Adaptive Biotechnologies. The original methods were these. TCR sequencing data for approximately 17 patients were retrieved from Adaptive's ImmunoSEQ software; three other patients were processed with MiXCR and VDJtools. CD4 versus CD8 sorting errors were corrected by removing sequences found in both subsets at a frequency ratio below 5:1. Because the origin of CDR3 nucleotide sequences shared between donor and recipient could not be assigned, those sequences were removed. At least 2-fold expansion over unstimulated cells and a minimum CFSE-low frequency of 0.002% (template counts) or 0.001% (read counts) were required for clones to be classified as alloreactive. Clones were considered mappable if detected in sequenced pre-transplant spleen, lymph node, or MLR CFSE-low populations of the donor or recipient. The cumulative frequency of alloreactive clones was calculated as a percentage of all sequences, weighted by copy number. Held by TCRdb, this immuneACCESS table contains in-frame sequences only and omits some clones. Under half of the omission traces to an unresolved V gene where checked; the cause of the rest is unknown. V, J and clone size are those of that table, while D and trimming were read from the DNA. In all, the sample holds approximately 89,000 clones, and about 93% of those were seen once. 1.1% of the sample rests with the top ten.

The CDR3, cysteine through phenylalanine, is 14 amino acids long. The entry retains the CDR3 DNA only, 42 bases that are in frame from base 1. Trimming at the junction amounts to 3 bases on V and 3 bases on J, and the germline ends lie 8 bases apart. The germline V gene (reference sequence) gives CDR1 as MNHEY and CDR2 as SMNVEV. A remark on this clone: Its antigen specificity is not known. Per-base quality was not reported, and no clone a single base away is much larger than it.

The time point label for this specimen denotes: cells obtained before transplantation from donor or recipient. CD3+CD4+ and CD3+CD8+ populations were FACS-sorted from unstimulated pre-transplant donor and recipient cells taken from spleen or lymph nodes. The receptor was isolated from a human donor who was the organ donor for an intestinal transplant. This chain joins TRBV27 to TRBJ2-2; no D gene is confidently identified. The sequenced sample was unstimulated CD8+ T cells sorted from spleen or lymph node cells, obtained before transplant. The CDR3 in this case is CASSFTRYTGELFF. The DNA sequence is TGTGCCAGCAGTTTCACCAGATACACCGGGGAGCTGTTTTTT.